The 31 T cell receptor beta chains listed next were all sequenced from one sample in a study of shared clonotypes between healthy human individuals. Data came from immunoSEQ multiplex PCR; TCRdb stores just in-frame clones and leaves some out. Of hundreds of thousands of clones in the sample, less than 96% were seen once. Material: naive CD4+ T cells sorted from blood. The subset denotes: CD45RA+ positively selected. The receptors were gathered from a woman in her thirties in good health.

The genes are TRBV28 and TRBJ2-3; 8 nucleotides match TRBD2. The CDR3 is 18 amino acids. Germline assignment: CDR1 MDHEN and CDR2 SYDVKM. Trimming at V came to 6 bases and at J to 2 bases, leaving 16 bases not matched to a gene. The CDR3 region has the DNA TGTGCCAGCAGAAACCGAGGAAGTAGCGGGACTTTCACAGATACGCAGTATTTT. Its protein product is CASRNRGSSGTFTDTQYF.

In this sample, this clone turned up a few times. This sequence joins TRBV10-3 and TRBJ1-2; unclear D gene. V lost 6 bases and J lost 5, with 13 bases in between. Germline CDR1 ENHRY, CDR2 SYGVKD. The CDR3 is made up of 13 amino acids. The CDR3 region has the DNA TGTGCCATCAGCAATACAGCACTATATGGCTACACCTTC. As protein: CAISNTALYGYTF.

V is TRBV7-3 and J is TRBJ2-3; D is uncertain. From germline, CDR1 is SGHTA and CDR2 FQGTGA. V gave up 0 bases and J gave up 6 bases, with 4 bases separating them. The CDR3 loop spans 12 amino acids. The CDR3 is CASSLTPDTQYF. CDR3 bases: TGTGCCAGCAGCTTAACCCCGGATACGCAGTATTTT.

J is TRBJ2-7 and V is TRBV19, with TRBD2 matching over 10 bases. Trimming cost V 10 bases and J 0 bases; bases outside gene matches: 6. From germline, CDR1 is LNHDA and CDR2 SQIVND (reference sequence). The CDR3 runs 14 residues. This CDR3 reads CATKASGSSYEQYF. The CDR3, as DNA: TGTGCCACTAAAGCTAGCGGGAGCTCCTACGAGCAGTACTTC.

The chain uses TRBV27 and TRBJ2-5, with D perhaps TRBD2 (6 bases). Germline loops: CDR1 MNHEY, CDR2 SMNVEV (reference sequence). V dropped 1 base and J dropped 0 bases, with 12 bases sitting between them. CDR3 length: 16 residues. CDR3 residues: CASSLWGGKYQETQYF. In DNA form, the CDR3 reads TGTGCCAGCAGTTTATGGGGCGGGAAGTACCAAGAGACCCAGTACTTC.

The rearrangement joins TRBV4-2 to TRBJ2-1; maybe TRBD2 (5 bases). From germline, CDR1 is LGHNA and CDR2 YNFKEQ. V shed 1 base and J shed 5 bases, with 15 bases lying between them. The CDR3 is made up of 16 amino acids. In nucleotides, the CDR3 is TGTGCCAGCAGCCAAGTATTAGCGCGAGGTAACAATGAGCAGTTCTTC. Protein sequence: CASSQVLARGNNEQFF.

This clone was seen a single time. The rearrangement joins TRBV27 to TRBJ1-5; D unresolved. In germline, CDR1 is MNHEY, CDR2 SMNVEV (reference sequence). V dropped 10 bases and J dropped 4 bases, with 14 bases sitting between them. This CDR3 spans 13 amino acids. CDR3 loop: CATAEGFNQPQHF. The CDR3 bases are TGTGCCACAGCCGAGGGATTTAATCAGCCCCAGCATTTT.

The V gene is TRBV5-6, the J gene TRBJ2-3, with D possibly being TRBD2 (6 bases). Between the trimmed V and J ends, which lost 0 bases and 5 bases, there was a span of 13 bases. Germline CDR1 SGHDT, CDR2 YYEEEE. This CDR3 has 15 residues. CDR3 protein: CASSLASGVLDTQYF. DNA for the CDR3: TGTGCCAGCAGCTTGGCCTCGGGGGTCTTAGATACGCAGTATTTT.

This chain links TRBV29-1 with TRBJ2-7, with 12 positions matching TRBD2. J was trimmed by 4 bases and V by 6 bases; bases with no gene match: 7. The CDR3 length is 14 residues. Germline lookup yields CDR1 SQVTM and CDR2 ANQGSEA. The CDR3 reads CSVRPLAGGYEQYF. In nucleotides, the CDR3 is TGCAGCGTCCGCCCTCTAGCGGGAGGGTACGAGCAGTACTTC.

The chain joins TRBV28 to TRBJ1-1; no definite D call. The CDR3 runs to 10 residues. Germline V lookup: CDR1 MDHEN, CDR2 SYDVKM. The ends were cut back, 5 bases at V and 7 bases at J, with 5 bases in the middle. The CDR3 region has the DNA TGTGCCAGCAGTGGGTATGAAGCTTTCTTT. Translation gives CASSGYEAFF.

The chain joins TRBV28 to TRBJ1-2; possible D gene TRBD1, 5 bases. V lost 2 bases and J lost 8, with 12 bases in between. The germline V gene encodes CDR1 MDHEN and CDR2 SYDVKM. This CDR3 contains 13 residues. The CDR3 spells CASSLGASYGYTF. In DNA form, the CDR3 reads TGTGCCAGCAGTTTAGGGGCCTCTTACGGCTACACCTTC.

The chain combines TRBV5-1 with TRBJ2-7; 8 bases align to TRBD2. The CDR3 has 14 amino acids. V lost 4 bases to trimming and J lost 4 bases; unmatched junction nucleotides: 7. Germline V gene data show CDR1 as SGHRS and CDR2 as YFSETQ. The DNA of the CDR3 is TGCGCCAGCAGCCGTAGCGGGGCCAAGTACGAGCAGTACTTC. Protein sequence: CASSRSGAKYEQYF.

This chain connects TRBV5-4 to TRBJ1-4, with D unresolved. The germline V gene has CDR1 SGHNT and CDR2 YYREEE (reference sequence). V was pared by 2 bases and J by 0 bases, with 8 bases between. There are 15 residues in the CDR3. CDR3 residues: CASSLTGATNEKLFF. The CDR3, as DNA: TGTGCCAGCAGCTTAACGGGTGCAACTAATGAAAAACTGTTTTTT.

V is TRBV11-3 and J is TRBJ2-7, with a possible D match to TRBD1 (6 bases). Germline CDR1 and CDR2: SGHNT and YENEEA. The CDR3 runs to 15 residues. The germline V and J ends were trimmed by 4 bases and 2 bases, with 15 bases remaining between them. This chain's CDR3 is CASSSFGGRAYEQYF. The CDR3 bases are TGTGCCAGCAGCTCATTTGGGGGCAGAGCCTACGAGCAGTACTTC.

The CDR3 here is CASSLAGTTDTQYF. The CDR3 nucleotides are TGTGCCAGCAGCTTGGCTGGGACCACAGATACGCAGTATTTT. This rearrangement joins TRBV5-4 to TRBJ2-3; TRBD1 or TRBD2 may be the D gene (5 bases each). This CDR3 is built from 14 residues. Trimming left V 0 bases short and J 2 bases short, with 7 bases between. CDR1 SGHNT and CDR2 YYREEE come from the germline V gene (reference sequence).

The V call is TRBV27, the J call TRBJ1-1; 7 positions match TRBD1. The CDR3 runs 15 residues. V trimming: 4 bases; J trimming: 7 bases; junction bases outside the gene matches: 12. Germline CDR1 reads MNHEY; CDR2 reads SMNVEV (reference sequence). The CDR3, as DNA: TGTGCCAGCAGTTACCTGGGACAGCTGGCGGATGAAGCTTTCTTT. Translation: CASSYLGQLADEAFF.

The chain recombines TRBV5-1 with TRBJ2-2, with D possibly being TRBD1 or TRBD2 (6 bases each). Trimming shortened V by 4 bases and J by 4 bases, and 26 bases separated the two germline ends. Germline V gene sequence: CDR1 SGHRS, CDR2 YFSETQ. The CDR3 totals 19 residues. The CDR3 loop is CASSLGGRTRGSGTGELFF. CDR3 bases: TGCGCCAGCAGCCTGGGAGGTCGAACCAGGGGTTCGGGCACCGGGGAGCTGTTTTTT.

V gene TRBV6-1 combines with J gene TRBJ2-7; the match to TRBD1 covers 8 bases. CDR3 length: 15 residues. The germline V gene has CDR1 MNHNS and CDR2 SASEGT. The junction had 11 bases not matched to a gene; V was cut back by 7 bases and J by 3 bases. The CDR3 DNA sequence: TGTGCCAGCACCGGCGCCGGACAGGGAGTCTACGAGCAGTACTTC. It is translated as CASTGAGQGVYEQYF.

This chain uses TRBV7-8 with TRBJ1-2; D is ambiguous. This CDR3 contains 15 residues. CDR1 is SGHVS, CDR2 FQNEAQ, per germline. Trimming shortened V by 5 bases and J by 0 bases, and 13 bases separated the two germline ends. This chain's CDR3 is CASSGGISANYGYTF. In DNA, the CDR3 is TGTGCCAGCAGCGGCGGGATCTCAGCTAACTATGGCTACACCTTC.

The chain couples TRBV2 to TRBJ2-5; no firm D call. The DNA end is a closer match to TRBJ2-7, so the J assignment may be wrong. There are 11 residues in the CDR3. Germline V gene sequence: CDR1 SNHLY, CDR2 FYNNEI. In DNA form, the CDR3 reads TGTGCCAGCAGTGAAGCGCTCGAGCAGTACTTC. Amino acids: CASSEALEQYF.

The rearrangement links TRBV28 to TRBJ1-1; D is undetermined. The germline gives CDR1 MDHEN, CDR2 SYDVKM. With 4 bases removed from V and 7 bases from J, the gap between germline ends came to 7 bases. The CDR3 totals 11 residues. CDR3 loop: CASSSQFEAFF. The CDR3 nucleotides read TGTGCCAGCAGTTCTCAGTTTGAAGCTTTCTTT.

V and J are TRBV6-5 and TRBJ2-7; no definite D call. The V and J ends lost 6 bases and 6 bases respectively, with 18 bases between them. Per germline, CDR1 MNHEY and CDR2 SVGAGI. The CDR3 length is 14 residues. This chain's CDR3 is CASSPPRYPFEQYF. The DNA for the CDR3 is TGTGCCAGCAGCCCCCCACGGTATCCTTTCGAGCAGTACTTC.

The rearrangement joins TRBV9 to TRBJ2-3; 7 nucleotides align to TRBD2. In germline, CDR1 is SGDLS, CDR2 YYNGEE. Trimming at V came to 6 bases and at J to 5 bases, leaving 15 bases not matched to a gene. The CDR3 has 16 amino acids. CDR3 sequence: CASTEREGGPIDTQYF. The CDR3 DNA sequence: TGTGCCAGCACCGAGAGGGAGGGAGGGCCGATAGATACGCAGTATTTT. The variable domain in full, with the rest retrieved from reference TRBV9 and TRBJ2-3, is DSGVTQTPKHLITATGQRVTLRCSPRSGDLSVYWYQQSLDQGLQFLIQYYNGEERAKGNILERFSAQQFPDLHSELNLSSLELGDSALYFCASTEREGGPIDTQYFGPGTRLTVL.

The chain couples TRBV9 to TRBJ2-7; 11 bases map to TRBD2. The germline gives CDR1 SGDLS, CDR2 YYNGEE. The CDR3 covers 13 residues. The junction had 3 bases not matched to a gene; V was cut back by 4 bases and J by 6 bases. CDR3 coding DNA: TGTGCCAGCAGCAGAGGGACTAGCGGCGAGCAGTACTTC. It is translated as CASSRGTSGEQYF.

The chain couples TRBV29-1 to TRBJ2-5; D uncertain. CDR3 length: 12 amino acids. The V and J ends lost 7 bases and 9 bases respectively, with 18 bases between them. The V gene's germline CDR1 is SQVTM and CDR2 ANQGSEA. In DNA, the CDR3 is TGCAGCGCCACCCAGACTCGTTTGGCCCAGTACTTC. Translated: CSATQTRLAQYF.

The CDR3 protein is CASSTPLGVRTGYTF. CDR3 nucleotides: TGTGCCAGTAGTACGCCTTTGGGGGTACGGACTGGCTACACCTTC. The chain links TRBV19 to TRBJ1-2, with a tentative D call TRBD1 (5 bases). The CDR3 sequence is 15 residues long. In germline, CDR1 is LNHDA, CDR2 SQIVND (reference sequence). The V gene lost 4 bases and the J gene lost 7 bases, with 19 bases spanning the gap.

CDR3 residues: CASSQGEPISTDTQYF. CDR3 sequence (DNA): TGCGCCAGCAGCCAGGGAGAACCGATTAGCACAGATACGCAGTATTTT. This chain uses TRBV5-1 with TRBJ2-3; D possibly matches TRBD1 or TRBD2 (5 bases each). In germline, CDR1 is SGHRS, CDR2 YFSETQ. This CDR3 contains 16 residues. Between the trimmed V and J ends, which lost 4 bases and 0 bases, there was a span of 15 bases.

The chain links TRBV10-3 to TRBJ2-7, with 9 bases fitting TRBD2. Germline loops: CDR1 ENHRY, CDR2 SYGVKD. Trimming cost V 10 bases and J 1 base; bases outside gene matches: 8. CDR3 length: 14 amino acids. CDR3 residues: CATAASGDSYEQYF. As DNA, the CDR3 is TGTGCCACCGCTGCTAGCGGGGATTCCTACGAGCAGTACTTC.

The J gene is TRBJ2-5, the V gene TRBV2; no clear D gene. Trimming cost V 4 bases and J 1 base, with 4 bases left between them. Germline-derived CDR1 and CDR2 are SNHLY and FYNNEI. This CDR3 is built from 12 residues. The CDR3 DNA is TGTGCCAGCAGTGTTACCCAAGAGACCCAGTACTTC. Its translation is CASSVTQETQYF.

The chain is built from TRBV7-3 and TRBJ2-1, with D hard to call. This CDR3 region has 12 residues. CDR1 is SGHTA, CDR2 FQGTGA, per germline. V shed 5 bases and J shed 9 bases, with 11 bases lying between them. The CDR3 loop is CASSPDFGEQFF. For the CDR3, the DNA is TGTGCCAGCAGCCCCGACTTCGGTGAGCAGTTCTTC. Based on the CDR3 plus reference TRBV7-3 and TRBJ2-1, the full variable domain is GAGVSQTPSNKVTEKGKYVELRCDPISGHTALYWYRQSLGQGPEFLIYFQGTGAADDSGLPNDRFFAVRPEGSVSTLKIQRTERGDSAVYLCASSPDFGEQFFGPGTRLTVL.

The rearrangement uses TRBV6-6 and TRBJ1-2; 8 bases align to TRBD1. CDR1 is MNHNY, CDR2 SVGAGI, per germline (reference sequence). V shed 2 bases and J 6 bases; nucleotides not matched to a gene: 11. The CDR3 length is 16 residues. Here the CDR3 reads CASSYGPGGAGDGYTF. The CDR3 nucleotides read TGTGCCAGCAGTTACGGTCCAGGGGGCGCCGGGGATGGCTACACCTTC.